The sequence of this TCR beta chain was determined in a study of cytomegalovirus exposure and HLA in healthy donors. Study-level results: The authors enumerated over 150 TCR beta chains as linked to cytomegalovirus.

The CDR3 consists of 14 residues. V was clipped by 7 bases and J by 0 bases, with 7 bases between them. Germline loops: CDR1 LNHDA, CDR2 SQIVND (reference sequence). On this clone itself: No antigen is known for it.

Sequenced by immunoSEQ multiplex PCR; TCRdb stores in-frame clones only, minus some. The sample lists 100,000 to 120,000 clones; approximately 89% were seen once. The chain joins TRBV19 to TRBJ2-6; a weak D match, TRBD1 (5 bases). This TCR was recovered from a woman aged 18-29 years in good health and CMV-seronegative. Input material: PBMCs. The CDR3 region has the DNA TGTGCCAGTAACACAGGCTCTGGGGCCAACGTCCTGACTTTC. Its protein is CASNTGSGANVLTF.